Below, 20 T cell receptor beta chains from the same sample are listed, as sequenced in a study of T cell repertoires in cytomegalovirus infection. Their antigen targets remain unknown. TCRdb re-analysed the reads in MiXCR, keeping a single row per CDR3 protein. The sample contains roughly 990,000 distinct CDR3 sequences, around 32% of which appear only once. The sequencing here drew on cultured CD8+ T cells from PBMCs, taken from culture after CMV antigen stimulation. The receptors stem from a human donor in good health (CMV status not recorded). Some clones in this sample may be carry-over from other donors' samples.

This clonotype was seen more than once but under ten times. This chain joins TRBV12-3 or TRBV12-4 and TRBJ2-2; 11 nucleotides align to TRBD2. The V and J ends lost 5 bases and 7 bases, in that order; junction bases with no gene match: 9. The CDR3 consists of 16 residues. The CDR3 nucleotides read TGTGCCAGCAGTCCCATAGCGGGGGGGGTCGGCGGGGAGCTGTTTTTT. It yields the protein CASSPIAGGVGGELFF.

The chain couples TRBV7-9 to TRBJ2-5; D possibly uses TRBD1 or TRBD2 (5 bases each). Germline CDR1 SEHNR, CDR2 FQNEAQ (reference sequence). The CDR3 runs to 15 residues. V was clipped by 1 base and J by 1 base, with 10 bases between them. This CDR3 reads CASSLEEGIQETQYF. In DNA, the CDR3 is TGTGCCAGCAGCTTAGAAGAGGGGATCCAAGAGACCCAGTACTTC.

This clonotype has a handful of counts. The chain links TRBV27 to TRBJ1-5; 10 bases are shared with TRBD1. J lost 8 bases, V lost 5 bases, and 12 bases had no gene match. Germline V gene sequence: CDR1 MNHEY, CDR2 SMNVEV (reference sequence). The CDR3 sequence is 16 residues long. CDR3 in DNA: TGTGCCAGCAGTCCAGGACAGGGGGAATATTTTAAGCCCCAGCATTTT. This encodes CASSPGQGEYFKPQHF.

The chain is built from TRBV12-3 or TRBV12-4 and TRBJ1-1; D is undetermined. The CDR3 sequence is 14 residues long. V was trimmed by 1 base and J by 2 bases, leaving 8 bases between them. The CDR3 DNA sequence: TGTGCCAGCAGTTTAGGGGTAGATAACACTGAAGCTTTCTTT. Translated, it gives CASSLGVDNTEAFF.

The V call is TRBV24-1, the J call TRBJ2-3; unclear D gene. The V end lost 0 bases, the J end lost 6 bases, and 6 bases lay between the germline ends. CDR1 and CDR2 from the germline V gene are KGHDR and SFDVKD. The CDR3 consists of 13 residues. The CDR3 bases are TGTGCCACCAGTGATTTGGTGGCGGATACGCAGTATTTT. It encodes CATSDLVADTQYF.

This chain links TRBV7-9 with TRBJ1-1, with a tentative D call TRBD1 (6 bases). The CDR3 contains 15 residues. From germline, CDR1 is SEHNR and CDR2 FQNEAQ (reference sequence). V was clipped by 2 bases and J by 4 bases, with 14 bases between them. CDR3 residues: CASSLSGRQVTEAFF. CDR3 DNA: TGTGCCAGCAGCTTAAGTGGGAGACAGGTCACTGAAGCTTTCTTT. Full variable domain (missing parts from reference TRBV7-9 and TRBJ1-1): DTGVSQNPRHKITKRGQNVTFRCDPISEHNRLYWYRQTLGQGPEFLTYFQNEAQLEKSRLLSDRFSAERPKGSFSTLEIQRTEQGDSAMYLCASSLSGRQVTEAFFGQGTRLTVV.

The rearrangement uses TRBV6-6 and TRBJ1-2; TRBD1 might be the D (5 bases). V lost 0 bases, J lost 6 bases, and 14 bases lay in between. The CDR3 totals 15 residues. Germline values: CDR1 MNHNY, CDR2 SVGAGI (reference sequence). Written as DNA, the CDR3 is TGTGCCAGCAGTTACTCGCCAGGGACGACTGATGGCTACACCTTC. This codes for CASSYSPGTTDGYTF.

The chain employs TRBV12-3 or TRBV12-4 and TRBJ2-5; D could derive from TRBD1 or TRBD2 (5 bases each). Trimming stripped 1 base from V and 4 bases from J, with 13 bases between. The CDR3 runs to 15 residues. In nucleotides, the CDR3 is TGTGCCAGCAGTTTAGTTGGGACGGGCGGAGAGACCCAGTACTTC. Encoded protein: CASSLVGTGGETQYF.

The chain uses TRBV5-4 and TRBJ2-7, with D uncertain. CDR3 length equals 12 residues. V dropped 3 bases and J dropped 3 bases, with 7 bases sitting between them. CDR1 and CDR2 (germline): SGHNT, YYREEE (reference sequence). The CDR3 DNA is TGTGCCAGCAGCTCGGGCTTCTACGAGCAGTACGTC. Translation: CASSSGFYEQYV.

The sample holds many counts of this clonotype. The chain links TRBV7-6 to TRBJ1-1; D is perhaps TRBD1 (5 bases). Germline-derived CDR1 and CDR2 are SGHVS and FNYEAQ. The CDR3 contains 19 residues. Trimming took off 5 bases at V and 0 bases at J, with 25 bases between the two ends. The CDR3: CASSHPRGTGSLLNTEAFF. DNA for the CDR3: TGTGCCAGCAGCCATCCCCGAGGGACGGGGAGTCTCTTGAACACTGAAGCTTTCTTT. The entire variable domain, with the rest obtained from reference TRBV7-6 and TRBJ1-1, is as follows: GAGVSQSPRYKVTKRGQDVALRCDPISGHVSLYWYRQALGQGPEFLTYFNYEAQQDKSGLPNDRFSAERPEGSISTLTIQRTEQRDSAMYRCASSHPRGTGSLLNTEAFFGQGTRLTVV.

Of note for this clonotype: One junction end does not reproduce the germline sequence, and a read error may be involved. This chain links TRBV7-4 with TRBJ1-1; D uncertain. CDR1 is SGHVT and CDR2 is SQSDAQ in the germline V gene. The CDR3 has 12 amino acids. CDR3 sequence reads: CAISPGDQEAFF. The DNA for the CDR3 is TGTGCCATCAGCCCCGGAGACCAAGAGGCTTTCTTT.

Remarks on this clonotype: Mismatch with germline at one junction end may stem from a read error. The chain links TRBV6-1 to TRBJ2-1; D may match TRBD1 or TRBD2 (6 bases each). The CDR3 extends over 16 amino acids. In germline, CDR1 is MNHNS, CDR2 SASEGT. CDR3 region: CVSSEVGGPPCNEQFF. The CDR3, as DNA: TGTGTCAGCAGTGAAGTAGGGGGGCCCCCCTGCAATGAGCAGTTCTTC.

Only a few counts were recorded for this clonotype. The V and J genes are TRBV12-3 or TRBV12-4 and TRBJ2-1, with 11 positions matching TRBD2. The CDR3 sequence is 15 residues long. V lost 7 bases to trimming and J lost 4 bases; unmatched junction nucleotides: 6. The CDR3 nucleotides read TGTGCCAGCATCCCGACTAGCGGGGAATACAATGAGCAGTTCTTC. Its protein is CASIPTSGEYNEQFF.

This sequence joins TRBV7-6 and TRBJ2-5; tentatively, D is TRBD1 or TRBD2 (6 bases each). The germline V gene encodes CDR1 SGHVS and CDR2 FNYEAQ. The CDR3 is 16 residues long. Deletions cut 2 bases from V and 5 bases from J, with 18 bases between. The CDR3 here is CASSLPRRGAEETQYF. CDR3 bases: TGTGCCAGCAGCTTACCAAGAAGGGGGGCGGAGGAGACCCAGTACTTC. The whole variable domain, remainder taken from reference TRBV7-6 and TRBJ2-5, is GAGVSQSPRYKVTKRGQDVALRCDPISGHVSLYWYRQALGQGPEFLTYFNYEAQQDKSGLPNDRFSAERPEGSISTLTIQRTEQRDSAMYRCASSLPRRGAEETQYFGPGTRLLVL.

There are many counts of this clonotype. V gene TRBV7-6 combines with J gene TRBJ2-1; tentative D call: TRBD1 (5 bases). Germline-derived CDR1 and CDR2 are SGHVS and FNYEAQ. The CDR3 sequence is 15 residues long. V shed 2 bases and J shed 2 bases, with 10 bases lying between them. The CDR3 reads CASSLQGTPYNEQFF. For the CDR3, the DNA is TGTGCCAGCAGCTTACAGGGAACACCCTACAATGAGCAGTTCTTC.

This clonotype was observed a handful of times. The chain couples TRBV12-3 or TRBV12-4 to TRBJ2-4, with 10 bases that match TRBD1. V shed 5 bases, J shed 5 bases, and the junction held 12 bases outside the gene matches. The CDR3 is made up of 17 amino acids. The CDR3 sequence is CASSGPTGGFGENIQYF. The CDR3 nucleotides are TGTGCCAGCAGTGGCCCGACAGGGGGCTTTGGGGAAAACATTCAGTACTTC.

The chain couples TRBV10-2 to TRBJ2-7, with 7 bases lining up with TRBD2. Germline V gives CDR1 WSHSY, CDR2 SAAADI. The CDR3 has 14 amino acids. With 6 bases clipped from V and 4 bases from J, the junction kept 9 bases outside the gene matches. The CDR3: CASRGGDGGYEQYF. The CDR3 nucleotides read TGCGCCAGCAGGGGAGGGGACGGGGGTTACGAGCAGTACTTC.

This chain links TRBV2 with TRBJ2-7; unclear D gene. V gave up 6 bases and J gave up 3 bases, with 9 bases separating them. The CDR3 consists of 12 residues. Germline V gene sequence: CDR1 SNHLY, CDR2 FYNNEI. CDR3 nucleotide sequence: TGTGCCAGCAGAGGGCCGTTCTACGAGCAGTACTTC. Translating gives CASRGPFYEQYF.

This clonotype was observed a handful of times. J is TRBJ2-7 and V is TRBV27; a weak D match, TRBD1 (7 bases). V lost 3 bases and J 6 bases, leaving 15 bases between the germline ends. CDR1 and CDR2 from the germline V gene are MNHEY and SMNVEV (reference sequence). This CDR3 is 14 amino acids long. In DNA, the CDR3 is TGTGCCAGCAGTTTTGCAGGGGGGACACGCGAGCAGTACTTC. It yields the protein CASSFAGGTREQYF.

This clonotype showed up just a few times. The CDR3 spells CASSPSRTGFSEAFF. The CDR3 DNA follows: TGTGCCAGCAGTCCCTCCCGGACAGGATTTTCTGAAGCTTTCTTT. This sequence joins TRBV27 and TRBJ1-1, with 7 bases fitting TRBD1. This CDR3 spans 15 amino acids. V was pared by 5 bases and J by 6 bases, with 12 bases of the junction left unmatched. CDR1 is MNHEY, CDR2 SMNVEV, per germline (reference sequence).